This T cell receptor beta chain derives from a study of CD8+ T cells in alopecia areata. Study background: At a dose of 5 to 10 mg twice daily, oral tofacitinib was given to treated patients. General study points: Many expanded lesional clones persisted in scalp and blood during tofacitinib treatment.

Treatment given: oral pan-JAK inhibitor, 5-10 mg twice daily. In its sample, this clone was seen once. What it recognizes is unknown. Sequencing templates came from extracted RNA that was reverse transcribed into cDNA. Some clones are missing from TCRdb's copy, which holds only in-frame ones; the method was immunoSEQ multiplex PCR. The sample gives under 200,000 clones, 60% to 75% of which show up once; 12% to 15% is in the top ten. The TCR sequence derives from a human donor with alopecia areata. The material sequenced was CD4+ T cells sorted from blood, taken at week 24, from a patient treated with tofacitinib.

CDR3 coding DNA: TGTGCCAGCAGCCCCCTTCGCCTCGGGACAGGGGTTGCACCCCTCCACTTT. Encoded protein: CASSPLRLGTGVAPLHF. The rearrangement joins TRBV4-2 to TRBJ1-6; TRBD1 agrees at 10 bases. The V segment lost 4 bases and the J segment 11 bases; nucleotides outside the gene matches: 14. The length of the CDR3 is 17 residues. Looked up from germline, CDR1 is LGHNA and CDR2 is YNFKEQ.